This section outlines one T cell receptor beta chain sequence together with its context. What it binds is unknown. The data stem from a study of cytomegalovirus exposure and HLA in healthy donors. Donors in the study were healthy people who gave bone marrow. Study outcomes and limitations: In a later analysis, TCR beta V- and J-gene trimming was associated with a missense DCLRE1C variant. Specificity for CMV antigens was confirmed in vitro for a few of the CMV-associated chains. For most subjects, TCR beta sequences were reported to predict HLA-A and HLA-B alleles with accuracy.

CDR3 length: 14 amino acids. V shed 5 bases and J 5 bases; nucleotides not matched to a gene: 5. Germline V gene data show CDR1 as SGHVS and CDR2 as FNYEAQ. Amplification used 60 Vbeta primers and 13 Jbeta primers. TCRdb's copy holds only in-frame clones and misses some; the assay was immunoSEQ multiplex PCR. The profile covers more than 95,000 clones, with 76% appearing a single time and about 5.4% taken by the ten largest. Sequenced sample: PBMCs. The TCR comes from a woman in her late teens or twenties in good health and CMV-seropositive. The J gene is TRBJ2-5, the V gene TRBV7-6, with TRBD1 matching 10 bases. The CDR3 coding sequence is TGTGCCAGCAGCCCGGGACAGGGGAGGGAGACCCAGTACTTC. Translated, it gives CASSPGQGRETQYF.